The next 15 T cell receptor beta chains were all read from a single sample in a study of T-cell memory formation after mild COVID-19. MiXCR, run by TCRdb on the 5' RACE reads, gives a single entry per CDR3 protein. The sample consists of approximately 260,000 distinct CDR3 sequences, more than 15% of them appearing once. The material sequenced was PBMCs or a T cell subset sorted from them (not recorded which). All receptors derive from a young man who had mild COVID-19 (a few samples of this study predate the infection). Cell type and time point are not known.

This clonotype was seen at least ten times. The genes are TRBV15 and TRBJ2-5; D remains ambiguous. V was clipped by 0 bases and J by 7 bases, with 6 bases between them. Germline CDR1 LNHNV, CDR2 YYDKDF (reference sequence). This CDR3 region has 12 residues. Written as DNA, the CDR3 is TGTGCCACCAGCAGAGATCGTGTGACCCAGTACTTC. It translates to CATSRDRVTQYF.

The CDR3: CASSEFGANYGYTF. The CDR3 nucleotides are TGTGCCAGCAGTGAATTCGGGGCCAACTATGGCTACACCTTC. The J gene is TRBJ1-2, the V gene TRBV25-1, with a possible D match to TRBD1 (5 bases). This CDR3 is 14 amino acids long. From germline, CDR1 is MGHDK and CDR2 SYGVNS. V was pared by 1 base and J by 2 bases, with 8 bases between.

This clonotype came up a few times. The chain's CDR3 is CASSFGYKETQYF. CDR3 nucleotide sequence: TGTGCCAGCAGCTTCGGCTATAAAGAGACCCAGTACTTC. The genes are TRBV11-2 and TRBJ2-5; no definite D call. V was pared by 3 bases and J by 3 bases, with 8 bases between. CDR1 SGHAT and CDR2 FQNNGV come from the germline V gene. This CDR3 has 13 amino acids. Variable domain in full (rest from reference TRBV11-2 and TRBJ2-5): EAGVAQSPRYKIIEKRQSVAFWCNPISGHATLYWYQQILGQGPKLLIQFQNNGVVDDSQLPKDRFSAERLKGVDSTLKIQPAKLEDSAVYLCASSFGYKETQYFGPGTRLLVL.

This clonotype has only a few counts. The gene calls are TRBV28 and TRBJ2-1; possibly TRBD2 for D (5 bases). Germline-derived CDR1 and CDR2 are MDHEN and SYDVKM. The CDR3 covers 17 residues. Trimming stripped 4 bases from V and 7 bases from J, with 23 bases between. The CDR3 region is CASSWPEDYSLHNEQFF. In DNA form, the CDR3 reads TGTGCCAGCAGTTGGCCGGAAGACTATTCCCTACATAATGAGCAGTTCTTC.

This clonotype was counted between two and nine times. DNA of the CDR3: TGCGCCAGCAGCCGAAGGGACAGCCTCCAAGAGACCCAGTACTTC. Translating it yields CASSRRDSLQETQYF. The V and J genes are TRBV4-3 and TRBJ2-5, with 7 positions matching TRBD1. From germline, CDR1 is LGHNA and CDR2 YSLEER. CDR3 length: 15 residues. With 4 bases clipped from V and 1 base from J, the junction kept 6 bases outside the gene matches.

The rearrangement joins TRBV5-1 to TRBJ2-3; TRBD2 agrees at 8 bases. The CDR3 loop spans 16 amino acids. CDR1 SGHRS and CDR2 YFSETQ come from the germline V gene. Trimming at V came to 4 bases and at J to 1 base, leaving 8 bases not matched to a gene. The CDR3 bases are TGCGCCAGCAGCCGGGGGGGGCTAGCGGGCACAGATACGCAGTATTTT. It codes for CASSRGGLAGTDTQYF.

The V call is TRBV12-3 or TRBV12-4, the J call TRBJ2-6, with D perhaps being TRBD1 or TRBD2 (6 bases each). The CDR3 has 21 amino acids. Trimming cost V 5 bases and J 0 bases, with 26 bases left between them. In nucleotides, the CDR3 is TGTGCCAGCAGTCTAATGACGGGGCGGGACAAAGGGCTCTCTGGGGCCAACGTCCTGACTTTC. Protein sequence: CASSLMTGRDKGLSGANVLTF.

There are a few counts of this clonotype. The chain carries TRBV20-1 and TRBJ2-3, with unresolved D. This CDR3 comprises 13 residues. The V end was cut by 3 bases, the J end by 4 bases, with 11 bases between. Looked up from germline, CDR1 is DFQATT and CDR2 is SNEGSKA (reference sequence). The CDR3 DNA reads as TGCAGTGCTAGTCCTCCCCCTTCAGATACGCAGTATTTT. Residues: CSASPPPSDTQYF.

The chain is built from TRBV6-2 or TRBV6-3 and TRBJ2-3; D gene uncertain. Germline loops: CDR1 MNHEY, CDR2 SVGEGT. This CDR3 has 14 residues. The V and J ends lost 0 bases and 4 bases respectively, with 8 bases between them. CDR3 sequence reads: CASSYSDPPDTQYF. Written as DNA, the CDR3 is TGTGCCAGCAGTTACTCCGACCCCCCAGATACGCAGTATTTT.

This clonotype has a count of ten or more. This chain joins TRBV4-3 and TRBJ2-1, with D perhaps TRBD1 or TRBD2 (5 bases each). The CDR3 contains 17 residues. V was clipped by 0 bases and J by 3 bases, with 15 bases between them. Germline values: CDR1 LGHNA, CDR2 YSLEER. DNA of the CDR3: TGCGCCAGCAGCCAAGACTTCCCGGGACGTAACTACAATGAGCAGTTCTTC. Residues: CASSQDFPGRNYNEQFF.

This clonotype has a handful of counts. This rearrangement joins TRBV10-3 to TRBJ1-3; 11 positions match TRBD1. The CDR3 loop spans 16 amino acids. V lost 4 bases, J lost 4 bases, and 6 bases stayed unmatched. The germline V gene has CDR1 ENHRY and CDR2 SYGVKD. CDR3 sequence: CAISGGQGAEGNTIYF. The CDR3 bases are TGTGCCATCAGTGGAGGACAGGGGGCAGAAGGAAACACCATATATTTT.

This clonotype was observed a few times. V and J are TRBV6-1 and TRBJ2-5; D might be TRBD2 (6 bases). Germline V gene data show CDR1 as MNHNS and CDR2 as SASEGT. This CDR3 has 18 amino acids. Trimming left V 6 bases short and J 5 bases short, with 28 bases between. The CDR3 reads CASRPEVWGRPSGETQYF. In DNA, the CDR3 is TGTGCCAGCAGGCCGGAAGTTTGGGGTCGGCCAAGCGGGGAGACCCAGTACTTC.

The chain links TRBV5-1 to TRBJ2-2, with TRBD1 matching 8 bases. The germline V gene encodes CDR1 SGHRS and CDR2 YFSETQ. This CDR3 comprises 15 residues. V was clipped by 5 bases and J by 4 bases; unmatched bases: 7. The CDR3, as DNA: TGCGCCAGCAGGCGAGGACAGGGATCCACCGGGGAGCTGTTTTTT. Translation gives CASRRGQGSTGELFF.

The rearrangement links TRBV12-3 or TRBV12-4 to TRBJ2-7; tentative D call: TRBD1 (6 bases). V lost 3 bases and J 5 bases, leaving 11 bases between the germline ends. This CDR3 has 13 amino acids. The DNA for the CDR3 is TGTGCCAGCAGTTTTCAGGGGTTCCACGAGCAGTACTTC. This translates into CASSFQGFHEQYF.

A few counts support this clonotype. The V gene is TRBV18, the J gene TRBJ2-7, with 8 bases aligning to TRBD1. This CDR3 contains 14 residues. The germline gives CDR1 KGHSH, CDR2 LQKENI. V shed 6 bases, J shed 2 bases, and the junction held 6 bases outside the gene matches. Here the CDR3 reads CASSLRTGPYEQYF. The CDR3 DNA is TGTGCCAGCTCGCTTAGGACAGGGCCCTACGAGCAGTACTTC.